This TCR beta chain was profiled in a study of response to subunit inactivated influenza vaccine. In TCRdb, the RT-PCR reads were re-called with MiXCR into one record per CDR3 protein. The sample records about 830,000 distinct CDR3 sequences, about a fifth being singletons. This CDR3 comprises 14 residues. In germline, CDR1 is LGHDT, CDR2 YNNKEL (reference sequence). With 4 bases removed from V and 3 bases from J, the gap between germline ends came to 13 bases. This sequence originates from a man aged 50 to 60 who received an inactivated influenza vaccine. The chain recombines TRBV3-1 with TRBJ2-7; D unclear. The sequences come from PBMCs from blood, collected 5 to 6 days after vaccination. The CDR3 here is CASSLHGNLYEQYF. The DNA for the CDR3 is TGTGCCAGCAGCCTTCATGGCAACCTCTACGAGCAGTACTTC.